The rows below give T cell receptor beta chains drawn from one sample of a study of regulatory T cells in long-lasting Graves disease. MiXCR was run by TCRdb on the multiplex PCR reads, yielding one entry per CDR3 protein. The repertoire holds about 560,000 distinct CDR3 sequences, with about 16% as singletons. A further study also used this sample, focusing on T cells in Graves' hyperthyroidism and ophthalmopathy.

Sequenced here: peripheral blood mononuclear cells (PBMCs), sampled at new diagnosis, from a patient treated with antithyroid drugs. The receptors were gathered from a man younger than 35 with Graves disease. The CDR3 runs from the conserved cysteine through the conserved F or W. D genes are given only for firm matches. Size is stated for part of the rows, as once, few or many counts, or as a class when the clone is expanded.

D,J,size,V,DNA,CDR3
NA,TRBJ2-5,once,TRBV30,TGTGCCTGGAGTGTACAGGTGGGGGGTTGGACCCAGTACTTC,CAWSVQVGGWTQYF
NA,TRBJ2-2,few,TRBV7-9,TGTGCCAGCAACTTATCGGCATTGAACACCGGGGAGCTGTTTTTT,CASNLSALNTGELFF
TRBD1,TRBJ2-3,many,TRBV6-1,TGTGCCAGCAGAACACCAATCGCGGGACAGGGTGATGATACGCAGTATTTT,CASRTPIAGQGDDTQYF
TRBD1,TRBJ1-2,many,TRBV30,TGTGCCTGGAGTGTCGGGACAGCCTATGGCTACACCTTC,CAWSVGTAYGYTF
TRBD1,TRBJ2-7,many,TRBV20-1,TGCAGTGCTGGTCCGACAGGGGGATACGAGCAGTACTTC,CSAGPTGGYEQYF
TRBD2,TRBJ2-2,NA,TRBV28,TGTGCCAGCAGTGGGAGCGGGGCTGGGGCCGGGGAGCTGTTTTTT,CASSGSGAGAGELFF
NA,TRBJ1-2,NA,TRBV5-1,TGCGCCAGCAGCTTGGCCGGGCAGGGTGGCTACACCTTC,CASSLAGQGGYTF
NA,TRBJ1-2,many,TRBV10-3,TGTGCCATCAGTGAGGCGGGGAGCGAAGGCTATGGCTACACCTTC,CAISEAGSEGYGYTF
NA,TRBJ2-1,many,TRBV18,TGTGCCAGCTCCCCTATGACAGGCTCCTACAATGAGCAGTTCTTC,CASSPMTGSYNEQFF
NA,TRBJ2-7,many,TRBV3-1,TGTGCCAGCAGCCACGGCGACGAGCAGTACTTC,CASSHGDEQYF
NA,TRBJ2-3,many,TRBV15,TGTGCCACCAGCAGAGATCACTATACGCAGTATTTT,CATSRDHYTQYF
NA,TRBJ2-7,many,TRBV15,TGTGCCACCAGCTCTATGAGGGGGGCCTACGAGCAGTACTTC,CATSSMRGAYEQYF
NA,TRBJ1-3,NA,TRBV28,TGTGCCAGCAGTTTTGGGACTCCGGGAAACACCATATATTTT,CASSFGTPGNTIYF
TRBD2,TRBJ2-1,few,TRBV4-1,TGCGCCAGCAGCCATCAGGGGACTAGCGGGAGGGCTGAGCAGTTCTTC,CASSHQGTSGRAEQFF
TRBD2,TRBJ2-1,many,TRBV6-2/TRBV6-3,TGTGCCAGCAGCGCACTCAGGAACCTAGCGGGAGATGAGCAGTTCTTC,CASSALRNLAGDEQFF
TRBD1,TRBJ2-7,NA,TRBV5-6,TGTGCCAGCAGCTGGGGGGGACAGGGCTACGAGCAGTACTTC,CASSWGGQGYEQYF
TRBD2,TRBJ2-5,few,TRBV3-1,TGTGCCAGCAGCCAAGCGGAATGGGGGGGGAGTTTAGGAGAGACCCAGTACTTC,CASSQAEWGGSLGETQYF
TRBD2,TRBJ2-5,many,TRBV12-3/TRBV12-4,TGTGCCACCGGGACTAGCGGGAGGGGGGGGACCCAGTACTTC,CATGTSGRGGTQYF
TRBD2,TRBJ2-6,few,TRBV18,TGTGCCAGCTCACCGGAGGGACTAGCGGGAGTGCTAGGGGCCAACGTCCTGACTTTC,CASSPEGLAGVLGANVLTF
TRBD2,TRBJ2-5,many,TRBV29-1,TGCAGCGTCCGACTAGCGGACAAGCAAGAGACCCAGTACTTC,CSVRLADKQETQYF
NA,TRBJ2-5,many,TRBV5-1,TGCGCCAGCAGCACAGGTAGCGACCCGTACCAAGAGACCCAGTACTTC,CASSTGSDPYQETQYF
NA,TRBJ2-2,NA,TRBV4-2,TGTGCCAGCAGCCAAGGAGACGGGACCAACACCGGGGAGCTGTTTTTT,CASSQGDGTNTGELFF
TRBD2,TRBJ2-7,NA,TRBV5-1,TGCGCCAGCAGCCTCGGGACTAGCGGGAGCTCCTACGAGCAGTACTTC,CASSLGTSGSSYEQYF
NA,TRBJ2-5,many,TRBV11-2,TGTGCCAGCAGCCCGCGACCGAGCCGGGAGACCCAGTACTTC,CASSPRPSRETQYF
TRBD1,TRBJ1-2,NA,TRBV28,TGTGCCAGCAGTGCAGGGGGCGCGCGGTATGGCTACACCTTC,CASSAGGARYGYTF
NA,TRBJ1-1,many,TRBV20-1,TGCAGTGCTAGGTTGGGGAGGAACACTGAAGCTTTCTTT,CSARLGRNTEAFF
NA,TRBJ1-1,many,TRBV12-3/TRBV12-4,TGTGCCAGCAGTTTCAGACCTCCAGAAGCTTTCTTT,CASSFRPPEAFF
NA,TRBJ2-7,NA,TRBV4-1,TGCGCCAGCAGCCAAGAACAGGGTTTCGAGCAGTACTTC,CASSQEQGFEQYF
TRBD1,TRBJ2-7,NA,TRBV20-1,TGCAGTGCTAGAGATGGGGCGGGACAGGGAACCTACGAGCAGTACTTC,CSARDGAGQGTYEQYF
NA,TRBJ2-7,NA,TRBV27,TGTGCCAGCAGGAACAGCCTCTCCTACGAGCAGTACTTC,CASRNSLSYEQYF
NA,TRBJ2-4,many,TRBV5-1,TGCGCCAGCAGCTTGGATTGGGGCGATGGGGCCAAAAACATTCAGTACTTC,CASSLDWGDGAKNIQYF
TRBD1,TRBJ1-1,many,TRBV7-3,TGTGCCAGCAGCCCAGCGGGAGGGGGCTGGTGGAACACTGAAGCTTTCTTT,CASSPAGGGWWNTEAFF
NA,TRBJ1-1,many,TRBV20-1,TGCAGTGCTAGAGATTGGAAGGGGATGAACACTGAAGCTTTCTTT,CSARDWKGMNTEAFF
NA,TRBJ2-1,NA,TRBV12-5,TGTGCTAGTGGTTTGGATACTAGTGGCGATGAGCAGTTCTTC,CASGLDTSGDEQFF
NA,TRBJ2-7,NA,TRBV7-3,TGTGCCAGCAGCCTTGACGGGGCAGGGAATTCTTACGAGCAGTACTTC,CASSLDGAGNSYEQYF
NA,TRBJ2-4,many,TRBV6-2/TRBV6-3,TGTGCCAGCAGTTACGAAGGAAACATTCAGTACTTC,CASSYEGNIQYF
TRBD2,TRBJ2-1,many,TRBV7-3,TGTGCCAGCAGCTCGCTAGCGGACAATGAGCAGTTCTTC,CASSSLADNEQFF
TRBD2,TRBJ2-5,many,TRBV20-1,TGCAGTATCCGGGGGGGATCACAAGAGACCCAGTACTTC,CSIRGGSQETQYF
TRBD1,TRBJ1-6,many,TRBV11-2,TGTGCCAGCAGCTCCGGGACAGGGTTGGTGGAGGATTCACCCCTCCACTTT,CASSSGTGLVEDSPLHF
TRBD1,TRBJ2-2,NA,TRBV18,TGTGCCAGCTCACCACAACCGGGACAGGGAACCGGGGAGCTGTTTTTT,CASSPQPGQGTGELFF
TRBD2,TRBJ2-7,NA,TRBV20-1,TGCAGTGCTAGAGAGCTGGGACTAGCGGGAAACTCCTACGAGCAGTACTTC,CSARELGLAGNSYEQYF
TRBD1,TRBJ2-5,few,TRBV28,TGTGCCAGCAGTTATATCGGACAGGGGGCAAGGGAGACCCAGTACTTC,CASSYIGQGARETQYF
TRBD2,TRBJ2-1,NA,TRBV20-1,TGCAGTGCTAGAGAAGCGGGAGCACTTTCCTACAATGAGCAGTTCTTC,CSAREAGALSYNEQFF
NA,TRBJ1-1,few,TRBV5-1,TGCGCCAGCAGCTCGTTCGGGAACACTGAAGCTTTCTTT,CASSSFGNTEAFF